This T cell receptor beta chain was sequenced for a study of shared clonotypes between healthy human individuals. Study-level findings and limits: Sample collection involved blood only; tissue repertoires are likely different. It was the few donors that limited the genetic and exposure-history diversity represented. Depth of sequencing was expected to influence donor clonotype sharing.

The CDR3 runs to 12 residues. V was cut by 6 bases and J by 2 bases, with 7 bases left in between. Germline assignment: CDR1 KGHSH and CDR2 LQKENI. The unsorted samples took tens of millions of PBMCs to get genomic DNA. This clone has only one observation. What it binds is not known. This CDR3 is also generated by other DNA sequences in the sample. Profiling relied on immunoSEQ multiplex PCR, and the TCRdb table lists in-frame clones only, not all of them. Of 400,000 to 600,000 clones listed, more than 75% are singletons. The gene calls are TRBV18 and TRBJ1-1, with D uncertain. This TCR derives from a middle-aged woman in good health. Some clones in this sample may be carry-over from other donors' samples. What was sequenced was PBMCs. CDR3 DNA sequence: TGTGCCAGCTCTGGGTTAAACACTGAAGCTTTCTTT. As protein: CASSGLNTEAFF. The whole variable domain, remainder taken from reference TRBV18 and TRBJ1-1, is NAGVMQNPRHLVRRRGQEARLRCSPMKGHSHVYWYRQLPEEGLKFMVYLQKENIIDESGMPKERFSAEFPKEGPSILRIQQVVRGDSAAYFCASSGLNTEAFFGQGTRLTVV.